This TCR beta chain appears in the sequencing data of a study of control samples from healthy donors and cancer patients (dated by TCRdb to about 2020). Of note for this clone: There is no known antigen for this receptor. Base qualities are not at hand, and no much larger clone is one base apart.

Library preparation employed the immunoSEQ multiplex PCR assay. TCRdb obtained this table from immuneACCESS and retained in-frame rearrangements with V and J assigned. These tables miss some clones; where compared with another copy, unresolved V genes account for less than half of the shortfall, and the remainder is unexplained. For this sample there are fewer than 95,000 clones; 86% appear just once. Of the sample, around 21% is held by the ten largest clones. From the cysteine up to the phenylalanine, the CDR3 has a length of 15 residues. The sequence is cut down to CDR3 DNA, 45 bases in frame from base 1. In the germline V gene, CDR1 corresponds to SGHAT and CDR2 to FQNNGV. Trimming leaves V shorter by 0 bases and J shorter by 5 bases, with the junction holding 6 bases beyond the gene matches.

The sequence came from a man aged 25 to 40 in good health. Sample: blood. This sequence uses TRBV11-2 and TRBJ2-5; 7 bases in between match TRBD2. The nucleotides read TGTGCCAGCAGCTTAGATCGCGGGGGAGGGGAGACCCAGTACTTC. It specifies CASSLDRGGGETQYF.